This entry lists 16 T cell receptor beta chains sequenced from one sample in a study of OX40 agonist ivuxolimab in advanced cancers. TCRdb keeps only in-frame clones here, not all; method: immunoSEQ multiplex PCR. This table has tens of thousands of clones, more than 80% appearing once. Sample: CD4+ or CD8+ T cells sorted from blood, taken in a trial of the OX40 agonist ivuxolimab. These receptors all come from an adult with an advanced solid tumor such as melanoma, head and neck, liver or kidney cancer.

The gene calls are TRBV11-2 and TRBJ1-3; D unresolved. The V gene lost 0 bases and the J gene lost 2 bases, with 11 bases spanning the gap. This CDR3 comprises 16 residues. CDR1 and CDR2 from the germline V gene are SGHAT and FQNNGV. CDR3 amino acids: CASSLDRQVAGNTIYF. DNA of the CDR3: TGTGCCAGCAGCTTAGATAGGCAGGTCGCTGGAAACACCATATATTTT.

Here the CDR3 reads CASRTSGSYEQYF. The CDR3 DNA reads TGTGCCAGCAGGACTAGCGGAAGCTACGAGCAGTACTTC. The J gene is TRBJ2-7, the V gene TRBV6-1; TRBD2 aligns across 9 bases. With V trimmed by 6 bases and J by 3 bases, 3 bases remained unmatched. Germline CDR1 and CDR2: MNHNS and SASEGT. CDR3 length: 13 amino acids.

This chain uses TRBV5-1 with TRBJ1-1; D might be TRBD1 (6 bases). V lost 2 bases to trimming and J lost 1 base, with 9 bases between them. The CDR3 has 14 amino acids. Germline CDR1 and CDR2: SGHRS and YFSETQ. CDR3: CASSLQGGNTEAFF. DNA of the CDR3: TGCGCCAGCAGCTTACAGGGAGGGAACACTGAAGCTTTCTTT.

The chain combines TRBV7-9 with TRBJ2-7; D is perhaps TRBD2 (6 bases). The germline CDR1 and CDR2 sequences are SEHNR and FQNEAQ (reference sequence). This CDR3 is built from 15 residues. With 1 base removed from V and 2 bases from J, the gap between germline ends came to 12 bases. In DNA, the CDR3 is TGTGCCAGCAGCTTAGACGGGAGTGGAACCTACGAGCAGTACTTC. Translating it yields CASSLDGSGTYEQYF.

V is TRBV7-2 and J is TRBJ2-1; no reliable D call. The CDR3 spans 13 residues. Trimming removed 1 base at V and 6 bases at J, with 7 bases between. Germline V gene sequence: CDR1 SGHTA, CDR2 FQGNSA. CDR3 sequence (DNA): TGTGCCAGCAGCTTAGAAATCTTCAATGAGCAGTTCTTC. Amino acids: CASSLEIFNEQFF.

This chain joins TRBV19 and TRBJ2-1; unclear D gene. V lost 2 bases and J 5 bases, leaving 13 bases between the germline ends. Germline loops: CDR1 LNHDA, CDR2 SQIVND (reference sequence). This CDR3 has 15 amino acids. The CDR3 is CASSISQTPHNEQFF. CDR3 nucleotides: TGTGCCAGTAGTATATCGCAGACGCCCCACAATGAGCAGTTCTTC. Full variable domain (outside the CDR3, taken from reference TRBV19 and TRBJ2-1): DGGITQSPKYLFRKEGQNVTLSCEQNLNHDAMYWYRQDPGQGLRLIYYSQIVNDFQKGDIAEGYSVSREKKESFPLTVTSAQKNPTAFYLCASSISQTPHNEQFFGPGTRLTVL.

The chain is built from TRBV15 and TRBJ1-4; D unresolved. Germline-derived CDR1 and CDR2 are LNHNV and YYDKDF (reference sequence). Trimming shortened V by 1 base and J by 4 bases, and 4 bases separated the two germline ends. CDR3 length: 13 residues. The CDR3 bases are TGTGCCACCAGCAGAGCTGTTAATGAAAAACTGTTTTTT. This codes for CATSRAVNEKLFF.

The chain carries TRBV19 and TRBJ1-1; D uncertain. CDR1 is LNHDA, CDR2 SQIVND, per germline (reference sequence). CDR3 size: 11 residues. The V end lost 3 bases, the J end lost 8 bases, and 7 bases lay between the germline ends. CDR3 nucleotides: TGTGCCAGTAGTATTAGGTGGGAAGCTTTCTTT. It translates to CASSIRWEAFF.

The J gene is TRBJ2-4, the V gene TRBV19; TRBD2 matches 8 bases. The CDR3 totals 14 residues. The V and J ends lost 7 bases and 8 bases, in that order; junction bases with no gene match: 10. Germline values: CDR1 LNHDA, CDR2 SQIVND (reference sequence). The CDR3 DNA follows: TGTGCCAGTACCGCCACGGGGGGGGACGACATTCAGTACTTC. It translates to CASTATGGDDIQYF.

V gene TRBV23-1 combines with J gene TRBJ2-7; 9 bases are a match to TRBD1. TRBV23-1 is annotated as an ORF whose role is uncertain. The CDR3 sequence is 15 residues long. J lost 3 bases, V lost 0 bases, and 3 bases had no gene match. CDR3 amino acids: CASSQSKGQGYEQYF. The CDR3 DNA is TGCGCCAGCAGTCAATCCAAGGGACAGGGCTACGAGCAGTACTTC.

The rearrangement uses TRBV28 and TRBJ1-1, with 8 bases lining up with TRBD1. Per the germline V gene, CDR1 is MDHEN and CDR2 is SYDVKM. V gave up 6 bases and J gave up 3 bases; unmatched junction bases: 6. This CDR3 is 14 amino acids long. For the CDR3, the DNA is TGTGCCAGCAGCCCAGGACAGGGATACACTGAAGCTTTCTTT. Its protein product is CASSPGQGYTEAFF.

This CDR3 reads CASSLISGPLSGEQFF. In nucleotides, the CDR3 is TGCGCCAGCAGCTTGATAAGCGGGCCTCTCTCGGGGGAGCAGTTCTTC. The chain couples TRBV5-1 to TRBJ2-1, with a possible D match to TRBD2 (6 bases). V was cut by 1 base and J by 10 bases, with 21 bases left in between. Germline-derived CDR1 and CDR2 are SGHRS and YFSETQ. This CDR3 region has 16 residues.

The gene calls are TRBV6-5 and TRBJ1-6; 8 positions match TRBD1. The CDR3 is 13 amino acids. The V segment lost 6 bases and the J segment 10 bases; nucleotides outside the gene matches: 5. Germline V gene sequence: CDR1 MNHEY, CDR2 SVGAGI. The CDR3 bases are TGTGCCAGCAGACAGACAGGGGAATCACCCCTCCACTTT. As protein: CASRQTGESPLHF.

The chain employs TRBV27 and TRBJ1-1, with 8 bases matching TRBD1. The V segment lost 5 bases and the J segment 0 bases; nucleotides outside the gene matches: 5. Germline assignment: CDR1 MNHEY and CDR2 SMNVEV (reference sequence). This CDR3 contains 15 residues. CDR3 coding DNA: TGTGCCAGCAGTCCGCGGACAGGGTTGAACACTGAAGCTTTCTTT. Residues: CASSPRTGLNTEAFF.

The chain combines TRBV7-9 with TRBJ1-5; 10 nucleotides align to TRBD1. In germline, CDR1 is SEHNR, CDR2 FQNEAQ (reference sequence). The CDR3 has 17 residues. Unmatched junction bases numbered 10, after V lost 1 base and J lost 7 bases. CDR3 in DNA: TGTGCCAGCAGCTTAGTGGGGGACAGGGGCTTCAACCAGCCCCAGCATTTT. Amino acid sequence: CASSLVGDRGFNQPQHF.

This clone occurred a few times. The chain recombines TRBV9 with TRBJ2-2, with D possibly being TRBD2 (6 bases). The germline CDR1 and CDR2 sequences are SGDLS and YYNGEE. The V end lost 3 bases, the J end lost 5 bases, and 11 bases lay between the germline ends. The CDR3 spans 14 residues. The CDR3 sequence: CASSDPGVTGELFF. For the CDR3, the DNA is TGTGCCAGCAGCGACCCGGGGGTGACCGGGGAGCTGTTTTTT. The complete variable domain, with remaining parts taken from reference TRBV9 and TRBJ2-2, reads DSGVTQTPKHLITATGQRVTLRCSPRSGDLSVYWYQQSLDQGLQFLIQYYNGEERAKGNILERFSAQQFPDLHSELNLSSLELGDSALYFCASSDPGVTGELFFGEGSRLTVL.